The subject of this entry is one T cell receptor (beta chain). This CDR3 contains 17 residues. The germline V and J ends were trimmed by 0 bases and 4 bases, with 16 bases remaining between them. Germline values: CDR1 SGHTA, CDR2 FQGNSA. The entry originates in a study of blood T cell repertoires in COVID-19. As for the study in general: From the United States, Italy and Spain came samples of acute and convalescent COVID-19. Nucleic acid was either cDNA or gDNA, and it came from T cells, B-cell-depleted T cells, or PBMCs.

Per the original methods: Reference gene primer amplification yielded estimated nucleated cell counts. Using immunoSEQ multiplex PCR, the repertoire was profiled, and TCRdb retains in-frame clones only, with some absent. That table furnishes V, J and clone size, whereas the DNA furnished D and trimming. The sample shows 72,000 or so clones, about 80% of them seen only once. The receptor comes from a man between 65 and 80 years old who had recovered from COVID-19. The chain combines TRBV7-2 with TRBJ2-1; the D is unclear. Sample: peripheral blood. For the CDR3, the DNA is TGTGCCAGCAGCTTAGCACTTGGAGCGAAAGCGTACAATGAGCAGTTCTTC. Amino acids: CASSLALGAKAYNEQFF.